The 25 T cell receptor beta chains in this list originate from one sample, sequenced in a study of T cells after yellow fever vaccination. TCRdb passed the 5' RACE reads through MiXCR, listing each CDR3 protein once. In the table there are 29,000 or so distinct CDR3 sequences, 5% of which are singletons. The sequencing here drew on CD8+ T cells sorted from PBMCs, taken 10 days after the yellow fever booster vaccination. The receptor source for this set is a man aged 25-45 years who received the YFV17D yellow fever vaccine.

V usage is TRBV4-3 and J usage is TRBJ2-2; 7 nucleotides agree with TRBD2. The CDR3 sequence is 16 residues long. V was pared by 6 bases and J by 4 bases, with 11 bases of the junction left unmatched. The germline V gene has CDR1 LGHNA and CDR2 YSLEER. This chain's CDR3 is CASSNEGGSLTGELFF. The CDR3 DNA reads TGCGCCAGCAGTAATGAGGGCGGGAGTCTCACCGGGGAGCTGTTTTTT.

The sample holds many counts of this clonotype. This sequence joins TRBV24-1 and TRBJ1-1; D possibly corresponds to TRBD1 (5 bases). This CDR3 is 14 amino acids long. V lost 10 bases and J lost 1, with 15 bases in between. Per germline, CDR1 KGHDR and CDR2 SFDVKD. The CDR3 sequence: CATQAPGQNTEAFF. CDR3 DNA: TGTGCCACTCAGGCCCCGGGGCAGAACACTGAAGCTTTCTTT.

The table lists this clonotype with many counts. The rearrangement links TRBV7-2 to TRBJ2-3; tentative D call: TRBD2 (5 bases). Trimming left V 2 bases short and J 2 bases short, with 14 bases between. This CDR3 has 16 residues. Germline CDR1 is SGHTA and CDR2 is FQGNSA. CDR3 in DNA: TGTGCCAGCAGCTTACCCTCTAGCCGCCCCACAGATACGCAGTATTTT. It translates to CASSLPSSRPTDTQYF.

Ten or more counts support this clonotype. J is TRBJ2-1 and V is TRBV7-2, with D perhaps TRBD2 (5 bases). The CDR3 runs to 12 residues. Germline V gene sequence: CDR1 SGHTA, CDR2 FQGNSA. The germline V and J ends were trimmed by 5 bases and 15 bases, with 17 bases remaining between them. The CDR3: CASSPFGPLAFF. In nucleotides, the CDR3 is TGTGCCAGCAGCCCCTTCGGTCCGCTAGCGTTCTTC. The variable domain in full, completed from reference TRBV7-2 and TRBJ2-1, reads GAGVSQSPSNKVTEKGKDVELRCDPISGHTALYWYRQSLGQGLEFLIYFQGNSAPDKSGLPSDRFSAERTGGSVSTLTIQRTQQEDSAVYLCASSPFGPLAFFGPGTRLTVL.

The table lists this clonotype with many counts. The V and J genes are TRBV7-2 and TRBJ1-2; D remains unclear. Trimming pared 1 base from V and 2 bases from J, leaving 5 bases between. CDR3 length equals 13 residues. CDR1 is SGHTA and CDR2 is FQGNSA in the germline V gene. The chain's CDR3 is CASSLGPNYGYTF. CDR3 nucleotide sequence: TGTGCCAGCAGCTTAGGTCCAAACTATGGCTACACCTTC.

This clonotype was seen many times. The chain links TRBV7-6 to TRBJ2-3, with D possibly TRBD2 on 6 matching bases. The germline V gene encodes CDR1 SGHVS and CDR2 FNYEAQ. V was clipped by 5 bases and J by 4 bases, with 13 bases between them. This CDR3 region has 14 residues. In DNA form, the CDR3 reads TGTGCCAGCAGCCACACGGGGGAAGCAGATACGCAGTATTTT. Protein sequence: CASSHTGEADTQYF. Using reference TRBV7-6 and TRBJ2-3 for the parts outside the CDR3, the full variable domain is GAGVSQSPRYKVTKRGQDVALRCDPISGHVSLYWYRQALGQGPEFLTYFNYEAQQDKSGLPNDRFSAERPEGSISTLTIQRTEQRDSAMYRCASSHTGEADTQYFGPGTRLTVL.

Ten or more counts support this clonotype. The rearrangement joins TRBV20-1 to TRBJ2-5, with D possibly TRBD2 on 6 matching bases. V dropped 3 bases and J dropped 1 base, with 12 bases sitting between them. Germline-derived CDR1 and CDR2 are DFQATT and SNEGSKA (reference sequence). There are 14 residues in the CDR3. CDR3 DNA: TGCAGTGCTAGGGCAGGGACTGGCCAAGAGACCCAGTACTTC. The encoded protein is CSARAGTGQETQYF.

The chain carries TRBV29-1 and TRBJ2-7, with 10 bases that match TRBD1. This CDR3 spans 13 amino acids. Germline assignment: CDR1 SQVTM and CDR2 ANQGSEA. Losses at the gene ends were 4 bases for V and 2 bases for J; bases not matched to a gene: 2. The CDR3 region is CSVAGTGAYEQYF. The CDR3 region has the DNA TGCAGCGTTGCAGGGACAGGGGCCTACGAGCAGTACTTC.

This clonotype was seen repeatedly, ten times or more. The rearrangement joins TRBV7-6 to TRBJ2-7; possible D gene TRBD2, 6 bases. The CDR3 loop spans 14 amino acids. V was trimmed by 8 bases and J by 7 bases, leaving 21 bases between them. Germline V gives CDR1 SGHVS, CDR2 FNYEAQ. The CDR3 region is CASSSGTAAGEQYF. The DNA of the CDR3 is TGTGCCAGCTCTTCCGGGACGGCTGCGGGGGAGCAGTACTTC.

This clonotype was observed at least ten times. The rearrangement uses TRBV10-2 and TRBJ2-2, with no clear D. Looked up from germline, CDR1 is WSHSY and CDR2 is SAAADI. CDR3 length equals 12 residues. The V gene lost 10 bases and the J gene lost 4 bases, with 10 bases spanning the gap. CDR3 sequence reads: CATLPSTGELFF. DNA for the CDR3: TGCGCCACCCTCCCTTCCACCGGGGAGCTGTTTTTT.

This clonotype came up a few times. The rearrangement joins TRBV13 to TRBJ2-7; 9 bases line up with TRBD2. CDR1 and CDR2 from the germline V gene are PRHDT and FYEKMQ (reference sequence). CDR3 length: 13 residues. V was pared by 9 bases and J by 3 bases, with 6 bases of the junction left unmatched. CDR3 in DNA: TGTGCCAGTCAAATTAGCGGGAGCTACGAGCAGTACTTC. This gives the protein CASQISGSYEQYF. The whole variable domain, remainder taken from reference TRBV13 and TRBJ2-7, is AAGVIQSPRHLIKEKRETATLKCYPIPRHDTVYWYQQGPGQDPQFLISFYEKMQSDKGSIPDRFSAQQFSDYHSELNMSSLELGDSALYFCASQISGSYEQYFGPGTRLTVT.

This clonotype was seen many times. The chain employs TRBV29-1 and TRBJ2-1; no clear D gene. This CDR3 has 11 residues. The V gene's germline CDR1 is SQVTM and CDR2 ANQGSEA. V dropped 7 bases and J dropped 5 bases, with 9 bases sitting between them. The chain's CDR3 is CSANYDNEQFF. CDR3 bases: TGCAGCGCCAACTACGACAATGAGCAGTTCTTC.

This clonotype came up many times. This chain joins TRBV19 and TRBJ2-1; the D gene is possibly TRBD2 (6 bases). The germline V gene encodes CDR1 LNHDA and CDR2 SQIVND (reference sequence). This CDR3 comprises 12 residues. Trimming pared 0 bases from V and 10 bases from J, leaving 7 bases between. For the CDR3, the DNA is TGTGCCAGTAGTATAGATCTAGCGGAGCAGTTCTTC. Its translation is CASSIDLAEQFF.

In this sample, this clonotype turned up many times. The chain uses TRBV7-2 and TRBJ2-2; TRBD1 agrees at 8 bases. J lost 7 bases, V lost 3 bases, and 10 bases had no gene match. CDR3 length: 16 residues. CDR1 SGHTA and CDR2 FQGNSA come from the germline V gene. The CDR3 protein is CASSFTGQGTGGELFF. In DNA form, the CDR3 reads TGTGCCAGCAGCTTTACTGGACAGGGAACGGGCGGGGAGCTGTTTTTT.

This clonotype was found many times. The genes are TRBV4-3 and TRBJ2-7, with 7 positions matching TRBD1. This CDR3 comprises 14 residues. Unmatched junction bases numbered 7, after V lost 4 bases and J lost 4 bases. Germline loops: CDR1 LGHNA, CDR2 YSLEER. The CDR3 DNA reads TGCGCCAGCAGCCCGGGACAGCAGGGGTACGAGCAGTACTTC. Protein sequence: CASSPGQQGYEQYF.

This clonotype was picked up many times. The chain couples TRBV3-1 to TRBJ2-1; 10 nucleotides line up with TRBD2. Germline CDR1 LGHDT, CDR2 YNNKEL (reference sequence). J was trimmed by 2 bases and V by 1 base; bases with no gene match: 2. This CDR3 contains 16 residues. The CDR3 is CASSQVSGRAYNEQFF. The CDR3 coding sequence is TGTGCCAGCAGCCAAGTGAGCGGGAGGGCCTACAATGAGCAGTTCTTC.

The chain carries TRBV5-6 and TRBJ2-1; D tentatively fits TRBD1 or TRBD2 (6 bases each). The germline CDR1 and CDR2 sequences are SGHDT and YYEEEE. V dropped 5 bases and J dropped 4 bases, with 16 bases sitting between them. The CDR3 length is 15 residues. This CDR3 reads CASRGGTSNYNEQFF. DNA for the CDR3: TGTGCCAGCAGAGGCGGGACATCGAATTACAATGAGCAGTTCTTC.

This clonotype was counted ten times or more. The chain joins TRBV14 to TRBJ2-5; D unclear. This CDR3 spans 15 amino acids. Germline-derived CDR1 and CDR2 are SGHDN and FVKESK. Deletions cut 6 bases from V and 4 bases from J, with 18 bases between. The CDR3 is CASRPTLDPRETQYF. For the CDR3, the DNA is TGTGCCAGCAGACCTACTCTAGATCCGAGAGAGACCCAGTACTTC.

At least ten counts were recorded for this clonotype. The CDR3 region is CASSQDLGVRGTDTQYF. CDR3 sequence (DNA): TGTGCCAGCAGCCAAGATCTGGGAGTGAGGGGCACAGATACGCAGTATTTT. The chain joins TRBV14 to TRBJ2-3; maybe TRBD2 (5 bases). The CDR3 runs to 17 residues. The germline V gene encodes CDR1 SGHDN and CDR2 FVKESK. The ends were cut back, 0 bases at V and 1 base at J, with 14 bases in the middle.

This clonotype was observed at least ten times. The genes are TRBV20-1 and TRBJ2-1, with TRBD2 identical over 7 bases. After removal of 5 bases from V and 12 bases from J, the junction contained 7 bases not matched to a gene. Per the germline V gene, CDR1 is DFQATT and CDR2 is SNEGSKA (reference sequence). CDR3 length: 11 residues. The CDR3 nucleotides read TGCAGTGCTCGAACCGGGACTACGCAGTTCTTC. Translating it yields CSARTGTTQFF.

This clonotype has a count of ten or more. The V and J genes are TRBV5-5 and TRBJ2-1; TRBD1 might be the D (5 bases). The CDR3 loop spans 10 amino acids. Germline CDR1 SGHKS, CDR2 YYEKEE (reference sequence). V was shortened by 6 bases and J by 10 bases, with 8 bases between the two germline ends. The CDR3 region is CASTRTEQFF. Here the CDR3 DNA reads TGTGCCAGCACCCGGACAGAGCAGTTCTTC.

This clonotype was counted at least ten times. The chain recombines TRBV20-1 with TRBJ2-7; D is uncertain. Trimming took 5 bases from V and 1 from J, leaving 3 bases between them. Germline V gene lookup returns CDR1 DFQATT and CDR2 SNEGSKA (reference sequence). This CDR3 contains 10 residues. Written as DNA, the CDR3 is TGCAGTGCTGGTTCCTACGAGCAGTACTTC. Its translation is CSAGSYEQYF.

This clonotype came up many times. The CDR3 DNA sequence: TGCGCCAGCAGCCAAGATCCCGGGAGCCCTGTACAAGATACGCAGTATTTT. Translating it yields CASSQDPGSPVQDTQYF. J is TRBJ2-3 and V is TRBV4-3, with D perhaps matching TRBD2 (6 bases). The germline gives CDR1 LGHNA, CDR2 YSLEER. The V end was cut by 0 bases, the J end by 5 bases, with 18 bases between. This CDR3 has 17 residues.

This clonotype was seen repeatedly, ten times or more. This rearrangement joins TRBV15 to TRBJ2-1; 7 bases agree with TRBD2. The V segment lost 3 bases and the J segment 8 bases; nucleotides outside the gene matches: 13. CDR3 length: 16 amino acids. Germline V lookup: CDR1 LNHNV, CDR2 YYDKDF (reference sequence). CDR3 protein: CATSSARWTSQHEQFF. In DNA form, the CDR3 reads TGTGCCACCAGCAGCGCGAGATGGACTAGTCAGCATGAGCAGTTCTTC.

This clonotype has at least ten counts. CDR3 nucleotide sequence: TGCGCCAGCGGAAACAATGAGCAGTTCTTC. As protein: CASGNNEQFF. The chain employs TRBV5-1 and TRBJ2-1; D unresolved. Germline CDR1 and CDR2: SGHRS and YFSETQ. Trimming left V 7 bases short and J 5 bases short, with 4 bases between. This CDR3 spans 10 amino acids.